Listed here are 5 T cell receptor beta chains from one sample, sequenced in a study of shared clonotypes between healthy human individuals. Assay used: immunoSEQ multiplex PCR; TCRdb lists only in-frame clones, some missing. The data contain around 1.5 million clones, around 98% of them singletons. The sample consisted of naive CD4+ T cells sorted from blood. Specified subset: CD45RA+ positively selected. The receptors shown here come from a man aged 30 to 39 in good health.

The chain links TRBV27 to TRBJ2-3; 10 bases line up with TRBD2. The CDR3 is made up of 15 amino acids. Germline assignment: CDR1 MNHEY and CDR2 SMNVEV (reference sequence). With V trimmed by 2 bases and J by 2 bases, 1 base remained unmatched. CDR3 amino acids: CASSLSGRVTDTQYF. As DNA, the CDR3 is TGTGCCAGCAGTTTAAGCGGGAGGGTCACAGATACGCAGTATTTT.

Notes on this clone: Distinct nucleotide sequences in the sample also encode this CDR3. V and J are TRBV18 and TRBJ2-1; maybe TRBD1 (6 bases). Germline V gives CDR1 KGHSH, CDR2 LQKENI. V was trimmed by 1 base and J by 3 bases, leaving 10 bases between them. The CDR3 sequence is 15 residues long. CDR3 loop: CASSPLGASYNEQFF. The CDR3 region has the DNA TGTGCCAGCTCACCACTGGGGGCGAGCTACAATGAGCAGTTCTTC.

The chain carries TRBV20-1 and TRBJ2-3; no clear D. CDR3 size: 10 residues. The V gene lost 6 bases and the J gene lost 6 bases, with 7 bases spanning the gap. Germline V gives CDR1 DFQATT, CDR2 SNEGSKA (reference sequence). DNA of the CDR3: TGCAGTGCCCCCTACGATACGCAGTATTTT. This encodes CSAPYDTQYF.

This sequence joins TRBV28 and TRBJ1-5; 7 bases map to TRBD1. There are 15 residues in the CDR3. The V gene end was trimmed by 6 bases and the J gene end by 1 base; junction bases not matched to a gene: 6. Germline loops: CDR1 MDHEN, CDR2 SYDVKM. The CDR3 coding sequence is TGTGCCAGCAGGTCCAGGGGGACGAGCAATCAGCCCCAGCATTTT. This translates into CASRSRGTSNQPQHF. The full variable domain, its missing parts supplied by reference TRBV28 and TRBJ1-5, is DVKVTQSSRYLVKRTGEKVFLECVQDMDHENMFWYRQDPGLGLRLIYFSYDVKMKEKGDIPEGYSVSREKKERFSLILESASTNQTSMYLCASRSRGTSNQPQHFGDGTRLSIL.

The chain links TRBV28 to TRBJ2-5; TRBD2 is a possible D gene (6 bases). Germline-derived CDR1 and CDR2 are MDHEN and SYDVKM. Trimming removed 6 bases from V and 2 bases from J, with 10 bases in between. This CDR3 comprises 13 residues. The DNA for the CDR3 is TGTGCCAGCAGATCGGCGGGGCAAGAGACCCAGTACTTC. This translates into CASRSAGQETQYF.